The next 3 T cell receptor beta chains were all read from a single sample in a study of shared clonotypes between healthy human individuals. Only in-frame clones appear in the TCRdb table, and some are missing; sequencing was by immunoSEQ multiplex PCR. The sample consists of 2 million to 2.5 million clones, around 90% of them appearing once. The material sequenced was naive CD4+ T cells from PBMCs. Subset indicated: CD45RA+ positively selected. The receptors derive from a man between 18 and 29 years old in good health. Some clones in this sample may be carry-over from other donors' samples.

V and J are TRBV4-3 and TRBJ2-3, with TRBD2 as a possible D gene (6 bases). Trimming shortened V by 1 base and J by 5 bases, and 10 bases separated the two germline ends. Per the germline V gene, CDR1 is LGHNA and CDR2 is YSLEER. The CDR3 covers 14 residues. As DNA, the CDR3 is TGCGCCAGCAGCCAAGTGGCGGGGAGAGATACGCAGTATTTT. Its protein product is CASSQVAGRDTQYF.

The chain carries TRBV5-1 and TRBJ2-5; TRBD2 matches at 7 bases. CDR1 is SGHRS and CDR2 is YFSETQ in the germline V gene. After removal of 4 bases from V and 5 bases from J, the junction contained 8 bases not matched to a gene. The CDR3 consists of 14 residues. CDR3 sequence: CASSNEAGRETQYF. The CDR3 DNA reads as TGCGCCAGCAGCAATGAAGCGGGACGGGAGACCCAGTACTTC. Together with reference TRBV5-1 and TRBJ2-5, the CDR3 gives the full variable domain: KAGVTQTPRYLIKTRGQQVTLSCSPISGHRSVSWYQQTPGQGLQFLFEYFSETQRNKGNFPGRFSGRQFSNSRSEMNVSTLELGDSALYLCASSNEAGRETQYFGPGTRLLVL.

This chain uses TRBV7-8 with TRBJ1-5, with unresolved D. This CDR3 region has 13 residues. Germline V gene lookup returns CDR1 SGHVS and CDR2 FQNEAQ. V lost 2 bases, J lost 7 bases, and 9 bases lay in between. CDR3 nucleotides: TGTGCCAGCAGCTTATTTCTGCGACAGCCCCAGCATTTT. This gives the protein CASSLFLRQPQHF.